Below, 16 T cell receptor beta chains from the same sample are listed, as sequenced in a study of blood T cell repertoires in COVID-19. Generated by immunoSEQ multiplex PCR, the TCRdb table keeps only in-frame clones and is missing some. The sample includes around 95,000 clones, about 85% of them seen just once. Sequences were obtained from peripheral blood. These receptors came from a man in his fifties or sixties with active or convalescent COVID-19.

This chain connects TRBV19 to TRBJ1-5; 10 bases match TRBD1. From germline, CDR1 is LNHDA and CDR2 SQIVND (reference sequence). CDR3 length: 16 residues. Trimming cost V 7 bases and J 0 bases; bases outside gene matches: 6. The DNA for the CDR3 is TGTGCCAGTAAGGACAGGGGGGGGGTTAGCAATCAGCCCCAGCATTTT. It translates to CASKDRGGVSNQPQHF.

CDR3 sequence (DNA): TGTGCCAGCTCACCGCGTGAGAGCTCCTACGAGCAGTACTTC. Translated: CASSPRESSYEQYF. The rearrangement joins TRBV18 to TRBJ2-7, with D unclear. The germline V and J ends were trimmed by 3 bases and 0 bases, with 9 bases remaining between them. Germline V gives CDR1 KGHSH, CDR2 LQKENI. The CDR3 covers 14 residues.

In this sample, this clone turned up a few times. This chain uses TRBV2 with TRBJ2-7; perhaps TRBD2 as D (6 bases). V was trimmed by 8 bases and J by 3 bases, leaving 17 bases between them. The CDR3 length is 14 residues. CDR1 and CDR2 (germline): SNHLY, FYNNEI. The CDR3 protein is CASGFASEYYEQYF. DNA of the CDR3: TGTGCCAGCGGGTTTGCTAGCGAATACTACGAGCAGTACTTC.

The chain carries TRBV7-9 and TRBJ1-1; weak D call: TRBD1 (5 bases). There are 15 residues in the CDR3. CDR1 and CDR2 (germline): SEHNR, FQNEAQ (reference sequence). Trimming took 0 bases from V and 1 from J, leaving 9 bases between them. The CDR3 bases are TGTGCCAGCAGCTTAGCGGCGGGGCCGAACACTGAAGCTTTCTTT. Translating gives CASSLAAGPNTEAFF.

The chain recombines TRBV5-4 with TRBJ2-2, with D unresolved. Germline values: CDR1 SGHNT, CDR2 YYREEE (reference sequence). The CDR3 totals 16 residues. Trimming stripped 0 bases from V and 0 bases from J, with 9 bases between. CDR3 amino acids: CASSLGRPANTGELFF. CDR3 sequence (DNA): TGTGCCAGCAGCTTGGGCAGGCCCGCGAACACCGGGGAGCTGTTTTTT.

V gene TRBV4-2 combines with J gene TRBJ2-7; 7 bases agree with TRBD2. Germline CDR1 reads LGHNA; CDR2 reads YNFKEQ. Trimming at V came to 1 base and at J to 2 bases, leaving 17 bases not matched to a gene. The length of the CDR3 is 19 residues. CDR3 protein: CASSQGVVAGAQMTYEQYF. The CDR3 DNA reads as TGTGCCAGCAGCCAAGGAGTCGTAGCGGGCGCTCAGATGACCTACGAGCAGTACTTC.

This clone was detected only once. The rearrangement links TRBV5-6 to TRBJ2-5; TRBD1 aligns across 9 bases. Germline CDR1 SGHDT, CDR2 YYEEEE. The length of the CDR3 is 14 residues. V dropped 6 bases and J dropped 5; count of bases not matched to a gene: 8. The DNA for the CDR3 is TGTGCCAGCAACCTGGACAGGGGTTCTGAGACCCAGTACTTC. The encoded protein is CASNLDRGSETQYF. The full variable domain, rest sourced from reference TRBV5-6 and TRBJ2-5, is DAGVTQSPTHLIKTRGQQVTLRCSPKSGHDTVSWYQQALGQGPQFIFQYYEEEERQRGNFPDRFSGHQFPNYSSELNVNALLLGDSALYLCASNLDRGSETQYFGPGTRLLVL.

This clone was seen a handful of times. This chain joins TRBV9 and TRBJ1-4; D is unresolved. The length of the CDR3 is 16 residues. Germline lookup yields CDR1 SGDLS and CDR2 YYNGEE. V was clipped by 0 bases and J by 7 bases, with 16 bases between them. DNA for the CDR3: TGTGCCAGCAGCGTAGGCATCGGTGGGCCCGGTGAAAAACTGTTTTTT. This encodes CASSVGIGGPGEKLFF.

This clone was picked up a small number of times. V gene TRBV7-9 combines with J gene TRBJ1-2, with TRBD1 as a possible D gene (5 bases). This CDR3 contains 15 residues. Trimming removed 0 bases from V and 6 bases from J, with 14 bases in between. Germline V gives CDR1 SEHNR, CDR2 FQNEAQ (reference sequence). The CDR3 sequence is CASSLARQLFHGYTF. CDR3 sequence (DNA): TGTGCCAGCAGCTTAGCAAGACAGCTCTTCCATGGCTACACCTTC. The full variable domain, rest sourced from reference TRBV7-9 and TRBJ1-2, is DTGVSQNPRHKITKRGQNVTFRCDPISEHNRLYWYRQTLGQGPEFLTYFQNEAQLEKSRLLSDRFSAERPKGSFSTLEIQRTEQGDSAMYLCASSLARQLFHGYTFGSGTRLTVV.

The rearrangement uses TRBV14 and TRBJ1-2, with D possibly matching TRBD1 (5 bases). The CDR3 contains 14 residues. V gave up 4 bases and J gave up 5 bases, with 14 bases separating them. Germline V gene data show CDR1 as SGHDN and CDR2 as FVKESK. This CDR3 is CASSRDSKAYGYTF. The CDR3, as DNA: TGTGCCAGCAGCCGGGACTCAAAGGCATATGGCTACACCTTC. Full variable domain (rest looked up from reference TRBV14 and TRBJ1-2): EAGVTQFPSHSVIEKGQTVTLRCDPISGHDNLYWYRRVMGKEIKFLLHFVKESKQDESGMPNNRFLAERTGGTYSTLKVQPAELEDSGVYFCASSRDSKAYGYTFGSGTRLTVV.

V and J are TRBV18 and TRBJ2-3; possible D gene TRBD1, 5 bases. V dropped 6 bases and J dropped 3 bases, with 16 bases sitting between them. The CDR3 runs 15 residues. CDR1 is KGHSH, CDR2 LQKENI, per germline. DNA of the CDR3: TGTGCCAGCTCCCCTGAAGATACAGGTACAGATACGCAGTATTTT. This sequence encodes CASSPEDTGTDTQYF.

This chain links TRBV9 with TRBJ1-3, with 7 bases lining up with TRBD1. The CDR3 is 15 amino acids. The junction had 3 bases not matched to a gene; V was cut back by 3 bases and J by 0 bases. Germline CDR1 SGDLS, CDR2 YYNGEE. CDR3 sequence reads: CASSGQGFSGNTIYF. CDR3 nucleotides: TGTGCCAGCAGCGGACAGGGATTCTCTGGAAACACCATATATTTT.

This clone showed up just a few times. CDR3 DNA sequence: TGTGCCAGCAGTTACTCGGGACTAGCGGGATTTGAGCAGTTCTTC. Amino acid sequence: CASSYSGLAGFEQFF. The J gene is TRBJ2-1, the V gene TRBV6-5; TRBD2 matches 13 bases. Germline loops: CDR1 MNHEY, CDR2 SVGAGI. The CDR3 extends over 15 amino acids. The trim removed 0 bases at V and 9 bases at J, leaving 2 bases unmatched.

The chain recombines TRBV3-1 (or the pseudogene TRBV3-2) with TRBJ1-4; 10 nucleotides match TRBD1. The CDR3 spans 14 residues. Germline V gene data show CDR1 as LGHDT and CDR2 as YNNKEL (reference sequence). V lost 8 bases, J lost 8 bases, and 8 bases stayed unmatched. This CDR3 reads CASGLTGGDEKLFF. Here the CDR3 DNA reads TGTGCCAGCGGTCTGACAGGGGGCGACGAAAAACTGTTTTTT.

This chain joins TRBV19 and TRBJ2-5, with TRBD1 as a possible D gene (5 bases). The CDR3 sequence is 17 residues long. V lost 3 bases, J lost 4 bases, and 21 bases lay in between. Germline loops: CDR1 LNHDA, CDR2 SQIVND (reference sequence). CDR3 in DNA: TGTGCCAGTAGTATTTTCGGATTGGATCAGGGAAGAGAGACCCAGTACTTC. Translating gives CASSIFGLDQGRETQYF.

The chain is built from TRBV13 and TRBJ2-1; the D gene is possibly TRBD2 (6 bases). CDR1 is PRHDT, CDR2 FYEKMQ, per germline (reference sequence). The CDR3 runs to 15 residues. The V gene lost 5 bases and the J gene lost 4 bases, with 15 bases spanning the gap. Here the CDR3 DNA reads TGTGCCAGCAGCATGACTAGTCCACTTTACAATGAGCAGTTCTTC. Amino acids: CASSMTSPLYNEQFF.